The count of the clone carrying this T cell receptor beta chain is one. This sample is part of a study of OX40 agonist ivuxolimab in advanced cancers. Study information: Six ivuxolimab dose levels, 0.01 to 10 mg/kg, were given intravenously every 2 weeks. There were three patients with partial responses, one having hepatocellular carcinoma and two cutaneous melanoma.

Researchers took blood at baseline, on cycle 4 day 1, and on cycle 7 day 1. CDR3 length: 15 amino acids. Trimming pared 0 bases from V and 3 bases from J, leaving 12 bases between. Germline V CDR1 and CDR2: LGHNA, YSLEER. TCRdb's table, derived via immunoSEQ multiplex PCR, lists solely in-frame clones and lacks some. This sample has over 50,000 clones, with almost 95% found just once. The origin of this receptor is an adult with an advanced solid tumor such as melanoma, head and neck, liver or kidney cancer. This chain links TRBV4-3 with TRBJ2-7; D is unclear. Material: CD4+ or CD8+ T cells sorted from blood, obtained in a trial of the OX40 agonist ivuxolimab. The CDR3 bases are TGCGCCAGCAGCCAAGAACTGGACGGAGTCTACGAGCAGTACTTC. It specifies CASSQELDGVYEQYF.